This T cell receptor (beta chain) appears in the sequencing data of a study of cytomegalovirus exposure and HLA in healthy donors. The donors were members of the validation cohort, which comprised 90 to 150 subjects and was separate from the first cohort of 666 subjects. General study points: According to a subsequent analysis, TCR clusters identified in the first cohort showed a tendency to co-occur across the 120 validation repertoires. As was reported, the classifier diagnosed cytomegalovirus status with high specificity and sensitivity.

Germline values: CDR1 SGHTS, CDR2 YDEGEE. The CDR3 runs 17 residues. The V segment lost 1 base and the J segment 0 bases; nucleotides outside the gene matches: 10. Assay used: immunoSEQ multiplex PCR; TCRdb lists only in-frame clones, some missing. This sample yields about 160,000 clones, of which roughly nine tenths are seen a single time; about a tenth belongs to the top ten. Regarding this clone: The target antigen is unknown.

This receptor was taken from a woman under 30 in good health and CMV-seropositive. The rearrangement links TRBV5-8 to TRBJ2-7, with TRBD2 matching over 7 bases. Sequenced input: PBMCs. The CDR3 spells CASSLTTASGFSYEQYF. The CDR3 nucleotides read TGTGCCAGCAGCTTGACGACGGCTAGCGGCTTCTCCTACGAGCAGTACTTC.